These 23 T cell receptor beta chains were all obtained from the same sample, sequenced in a study of CD8 T cells in ankylosing spondylitis. In TCRdb, the 5' RACE reads were re-called with MiXCR into one record per CDR3 protein. The sample shows roughly 230,000 distinct CDR3 sequences, approximately 7.6% of them seen only once. What was sequenced was blood, either unsorted or a sorted T cell fraction (not recorded which). The origin of the receptors is a female donor with ankylosing spondylitis or in good health (not recorded which).

This clonotype was recorded many times. This chain links TRBV24-1 with TRBJ2-3; 9 nucleotides match TRBD2. With 4 bases clipped from V and 3 bases from J, the junction kept 13 bases outside the gene matches. CDR1 KGHDR and CDR2 SFDVKD come from the germline V gene. This CDR3 region has 18 residues. Here the CDR3 DNA reads TGTGCCACCAGTGACCCCCTCAGTAAAGCGGGAGGAACAGATACGCAGTATTTT. Its translation: CATSDPLSKAGGTDTQYF.

This clonotype has at least ten counts. The CDR3 sequence is CSVGPQGVGEQYF. The CDR3 nucleotides are TGCAGCGTTGGGCCCCAGGGGGTTGGCGAGCAGTACTTC. The V and J genes are TRBV29-1 and TRBJ2-7; 7 nucleotides align to TRBD1. Trimming at V came to 4 bases and at J to 6 bases, leaving 9 bases not matched to a gene. Per the germline V gene, CDR1 is SQVTM and CDR2 is ANQGSEA. The CDR3 runs 13 residues.

This clonotype appeared many times. V usage is TRBV27 and J usage is TRBJ1-5; D is ambiguous. This CDR3 contains 12 residues. Germline V CDR1 and CDR2: MNHEY, SMNVEV (reference sequence). V was pared by 3 bases and J by 5 bases, with 5 bases between. The CDR3 protein is CASSFLDQPQHF. For the CDR3, the DNA is TGTGCCAGCAGTTTTCTAGATCAGCCCCAGCATTTT.

The rearrangement uses TRBV7-9 and TRBJ2-3; TRBD2 aligns across 9 bases. Per the germline V gene, CDR1 is SEHNR and CDR2 is FQNEAQ (reference sequence). The V segment lost 5 bases and the J segment 2 bases; nucleotides outside the gene matches: 8. The CDR3 loop spans 16 amino acids. The CDR3 nucleotides read TGTGCCAGCAGCCTACCCAGCGGGAGGTACACAGATACGCAGTATTTT. Protein sequence: CASSLPSGRYTDTQYF.

The sample holds many counts of this clonotype. This rearrangement joins TRBV7-9 to TRBJ1-4; D ambiguous. The V gene's germline CDR1 is SEHNR and CDR2 FQNEAQ (reference sequence). The CDR3 is 16 residues long. V was cut by 5 bases and J by 8 bases, with 21 bases left in between. The DNA of the CDR3 is TGTGCCAGCAGCCCGGACTACAGTGGGCTGAAGGAAAAACTGTTTTTT. Translation: CASSPDYSGLKEKLFF. Complete variable domain (other parts from reference TRBV7-9 and TRBJ1-4): DTGVSQNPRHKITKRGQNVTFRCDPISEHNRLYWYRQTLGQGPEFLTYFQNEAQLEKSRLLSDRFSAERPKGSFSTLEIQRTEQGDSAMYLCASSPDYSGLKEKLFFGSGTQLSVL.

This clonotype was counted ten times or more. The chain combines TRBV12-3 or TRBV12-4 with TRBJ2-3, with a possible D match to TRBD2 (5 bases). Between the trimmed V and J ends, which lost 1 base and 3 bases, there was a span of 5 bases. This CDR3 has 13 amino acids. The CDR3 is CASSLGETDTQYF. DNA for the CDR3: TGTGCCAGCAGTTTAGGGGAGACAGATACGCAGTATTTT.

This clonotype was picked up many times. The J gene is TRBJ2-5, the V gene TRBV10-3, with D possibly matching TRBD1 (6 bases). The CDR3 contains 13 residues. The germline gives CDR1 ENHRY, CDR2 SYGVKD. The V end was cut by 5 bases, the J end by 1 base, with 8 bases between. CDR3 DNA sequence: TGTGCCATCAGTTGGGACACCCAAGAGACCCAGTACTTC. Translation gives CAISWDTQETQYF.

This clonotype has a count of ten or more. The chain combines TRBV6-2 or TRBV6-3 with TRBJ2-7; the D gene is possibly TRBD1 (8 bases). The CDR3 is 14 amino acids. Germline V gives CDR1 MNHEY, CDR2 SVGEGT. Trimming shortened V by 5 bases and J by 3 bases, and 14 bases separated the two germline ends. In nucleotides, the CDR3 is TGTGCCAGCAGTAAAAGCGGGACAGGCTACGAGCAGTACTTC. This sequence encodes CASSKSGTGYEQYF.

This clonotype has ten or more counts. The chain employs TRBV5-5 and TRBJ1-1, with a weak D call TRBD1 (6 bases). Looked up from germline, CDR1 is SGHKS and CDR2 is YYEKEE (reference sequence). This CDR3 has 16 residues. V was clipped by 1 base and J by 0 bases, with 13 bases between them. The CDR3 region is CASSLKVWDMNTEAFF. CDR3 DNA: TGTGCCAGCAGCTTGAAAGTATGGGACATGAACACTGAAGCTTTCTTT.

This clonotype was observed at least ten times. This rearrangement joins TRBV20-1 to TRBJ2-1; weak D call: TRBD2 (5 bases). The CDR3 covers 13 residues. Germline lookup yields CDR1 DFQATT and CDR2 SNEGSKA (reference sequence). V dropped 6 bases and J dropped 0 bases, with 9 bases sitting between them. DNA for the CDR3: TGCAGTGCCGTGGGGAGCTCCTACAATGAGCAGTTCTTC. Amino acids: CSAVGSSYNEQFF.

This clonotype was found many times. The chain employs TRBV6-1 and TRBJ2-6, with D hard to call. The CDR3 runs to 16 residues. V lost 5 bases and J lost 0, with 11 bases in between. The germline CDR1 and CDR2 sequences are MNHNS and SASEGT. This CDR3 is CASSPPSGSGANVLTF. CDR3 nucleotide sequence: TGTGCCAGCAGTCCTCCCAGTGGCTCTGGGGCCAACGTCCTGACTTTC.

This clonotype showed up many times. This chain links TRBV10-3 with TRBJ2-1; 7 bases fit TRBD2. Germline V gives CDR1 ENHRY, CDR2 SYGVKD. V trimming: 5 bases; J trimming: 0 bases; junction bases outside the gene matches: 7. This CDR3 region has 16 residues. The CDR3 protein is CAISRTGGSSYNEQFF. CDR3 sequence (DNA): TGTGCCATCAGTCGAACGGGCGGGAGCTCCTACAATGAGCAGTTCTTC.

The sample holds many counts of this clonotype. The chain combines TRBV20-1 with TRBJ2-3, with TRBD2 identical over 13 bases. Germline CDR1 DFQATT, CDR2 SNEGSKA (reference sequence). This CDR3 comprises 15 residues. Trimming removed 1 base from V and 5 bases from J; junction bases left unmatched: 3. The CDR3 coding sequence is TGCAGTGCTAGAGGAACTAGCGGGAGGGAAGATACGCAGTATTTT. It is translated as CSARGTSGREDTQYF.

There are many counts of this clonotype. The chain couples TRBV2 to TRBJ2-1; tentatively, D is TRBD1 (6 bases). This CDR3 is 13 amino acids long. Trimming shortened V by 7 bases and J by 6 bases, and 13 bases separated the two germline ends. Per the germline V gene, CDR1 is SNHLY and CDR2 is FYNNEI. CDR3 sequence (DNA): TGTGCCAGCAACAGGGTTATTAGCAATGAGCAGTTCTTC. This sequence encodes CASNRVISNEQFF.

This clonotype has a handful of counts. The rearrangement joins TRBV13 to TRBJ1-1, with D uncertain. The germline V and J ends were trimmed by 5 bases and 5 bases, with 12 bases remaining between them. CDR3 length: 13 residues. Germline lookup yields CDR1 PRHDT and CDR2 FYEKMQ (reference sequence). CDR3 bases: TGTGCCAGCAGCCTCGTCGGGGAGACTGAAGCTTTCTTT. Its translation: CASSLVGETEAFF.

This clonotype has a count of ten or more. The chain uses TRBV20-1 and TRBJ2-1, with 10 bases fitting TRBD2. Germline V gene lookup returns CDR1 DFQATT and CDR2 SNEGSKA (reference sequence). The J segment lost 4 bases and the V segment lost 4 bases, leaving 4 bases of the junction unmatched. The length of the CDR3 is 14 residues. This CDR3 is CSAIGAGGYNEQFF. The CDR3 nucleotides are TGCAGTGCTATTGGAGCGGGAGGGTACAATGAGCAGTTCTTC.

There are many counts of this clonotype. The chain recombines TRBV28 with TRBJ2-5, with a weak D call TRBD1 (5 bases). V was pared by 5 bases and J by 1 base, with 14 bases between. Germline-derived CDR1 and CDR2 are MDHEN and SYDVKM. The CDR3 has 15 amino acids. The CDR3 sequence: CASSPMDIFQETQYF. CDR3 nucleotide sequence: TGTGCCAGCAGTCCGATGGACATTTTCCAAGAGACCCAGTACTTC.

This clonotype showed up many times. This chain connects TRBV29-1 to TRBJ2-1; no reliable D call. The CDR3 loop spans 14 amino acids. V was pared by 2 bases and J by 0 bases, with 8 bases between. Germline assignment: CDR1 SQVTM and CDR2 ANQGSEA. In DNA form, the CDR3 reads TGCAGCGTTGAACGAGATAGCTCCTACAATGAGCAGTTCTTC. Translating it yields CSVERDSSYNEQFF.

This clonotype was detected many times. J is TRBJ1-5 and V is TRBV9; TRBD1 aligns across 8 bases. After removal of 3 bases from V and 7 bases from J, the junction contained 6 bases not matched to a gene. CDR3 size: 14 residues. The germline V gene encodes CDR1 SGDLS and CDR2 YYNGEE. CDR3 loop: CASSAGDRSQPQHF. The CDR3 DNA sequence: TGTGCCAGCAGCGCCGGGGACAGGTCCCAGCCCCAGCATTTT.

The chain joins TRBV7-2 to TRBJ2-7; 10 nucleotides match TRBD1. The CDR3 has 15 residues. Germline CDR1 reads SGHTA; CDR2 reads FQGNSA. V gave up 5 bases and J gave up 4 bases; unmatched junction bases: 8. Here the CDR3 reads CASSPRDRGKYEQYF. CDR3 coding DNA: TGTGCCAGCAGCCCCAGGGACAGGGGAAAGTACGAGCAGTACTTC.

This clonotype was seen a handful of times. A much bigger clone sits one base away, suggesting this may be a read error. The chain carries TRBV18 and TRBJ2-5; D is unresolved. The germline V gene encodes CDR1 KGHSH and CDR2 LQKENI. The length of the CDR3 is 15 residues. The CDR3 region has the DNA TGTGTCAGCTCACCATATGAAGGGCACCAAGAGACCCAGTACTTC. Its protein is CVSSPYEGHQETQYF.

The J gene is TRBJ2-2, the V gene TRBV29-1; D is unresolved. This CDR3 region has 12 residues. Germline V gives CDR1 SQVTM, CDR2 ANQGSEA. V lost 7 bases and J 10 bases, leaving 16 bases between the germline ends. CDR3 sequence reads: CSADMGAEELFF. DNA of the CDR3: TGCAGCGCCGACATGGGTGCCGAGGAGCTGTTTTTT.

This rearrangement joins TRBV12-3 or TRBV12-4 to TRBJ2-6; the match to TRBD1 covers 11 bases. The ends lost 8 bases at V and 0 bases at J; junction bases unmatched: 9. The CDR3 runs to 18 residues. The DNA for the CDR3 is TGTGCCAGCCTACACCGGACAGGGGGCCCCTCTGGGGCCAACGTCCTGACTTTC. Translation: CASLHRTGGPSGANVLTF.